This passage covers 19 T cell receptor beta chains from one sample sequenced in a study of cytomegalovirus exposure and HLA in healthy donors. It was with 60 Vbeta and 13 Jbeta primers that the PCR ran. TCRdb keeps only in-frame clones here, not all; method: immunoSEQ multiplex PCR. The sample lists fewer than 95,000 clones; around 84% were seen once. Sequencing was done on a sample of PBMCs. The receptors derive from a man aged 40-49 years in good health and CMV-seropositive.

This clone showed up just a few times. The V gene is TRBV5-4, the J gene TRBJ1-2; 8 bases fit TRBD1. Germline lookup yields CDR1 SGHNT and CDR2 YYREEE (reference sequence). This CDR3 has 13 residues. J was trimmed by 8 bases and V by 4 bases; bases with no gene match: 7. The CDR3 DNA is TGTGCCAGCAGCCCCCGGACAGGGAAGGGCTACACCTTC. The encoded protein is CASSPRTGKGYTF. The full variable domain, completed using reference TRBV5-4 and TRBJ1-2, is ETGVTQSPTHLIKTRGQQVTLRCSSQSGHNTVSWYQQALGQGPQFIFQYYREEENGRGNFPPRFSGLQFPNYSSELNVNALELDDSALYLCASSPRTGKGYTFGSGTRLTVV.

The chain joins TRBV6-1 to TRBJ2-5, with 7 bases fitting TRBD1. The DNA end is a closer match to TRBJ2-7, so the J assignment may be wrong. Germline V gene data show CDR1 as MNHNS and CDR2 as SASEGT. The CDR3 is 14 residues long. CDR3 coding DNA: TGTGCCAGCAGTGCCTGGACAGGTCCCTACGAGCAGTACTTC. Translating gives CASSAWTGPYEQYF.

Here the CDR3 DNA reads TGTGCTAGTGGCTCCCTGACAGGGACCAATCCCTACGAGCAGTACTTC. It is translated as CASGSLTGTNPYEQYF. The V gene is TRBV12-5, the J gene TRBJ2-7; TRBD1 agrees at 7 bases. The CDR3 runs to 16 residues. V lost 6 bases and J lost 2; bases outside the gene matches: 13. Per the germline V gene, CDR1 is LGHNT and CDR2 is FRNRAP.

V usage is TRBV2 and J usage is TRBJ1-5; TRBD1 might be the D (5 bases). The CDR3 runs to 13 residues. Germline CDR1 SNHLY, CDR2 FYNNEI. V lost 7 bases and J 6 bases, leaving 13 bases between the germline ends. The CDR3 sequence: CASNDATGQPQHF. CDR3 nucleotides: TGTGCCAGCAACGACGCTACAGGTCAGCCCCAGCATTTT. Looking up the rest from reference TRBV2 and TRBJ1-5 gives the full variable domain: EPEVTQTPSHQVTQMGQEVILRCVPISNHLYFYWYRQILGQKVEFLVSFYNNEISEKSEIFDDQFSVERPDGSNFTLKIRSTKLEDSAMYFCASNDATGQPQHFGDGTRLSIL.

The rearrangement links TRBV7-9 to TRBJ1-4, with TRBD1 identical over 10 bases. The trim removed 3 bases at V and 8 bases at J, leaving 6 bases unmatched. Germline V gene sequence: CDR1 SEHNR, CDR2 FQNEAQ (reference sequence). This CDR3 has 15 residues. CDR3 DNA: TGTGCCAGCAGCTTTCCCGGGACAGGGGACGAAAAACTGTTTTTT. Protein sequence: CASSFPGTGDEKLFF.

The V call is TRBV28, the J call TRBJ2-7; TRBD2 is a possible D gene (6 bases). V was shortened by 10 bases and J by 0 bases, with 10 bases between the two germline ends. This CDR3 comprises 12 residues. Germline CDR1 is MDHEN and CDR2 is SYDVKM. The CDR3 spells CATGESSYEQYF. CDR3 sequence (DNA): TGTGCCACGGGGGAATCCTCCTACGAGCAGTACTTC.

V is TRBV30 and J is TRBJ1-6, with TRBD1 identical over 10 bases. Germline values: CDR1 GTSNPN, CDR2 SVGIG (reference sequence). The CDR3 is made up of 13 amino acids. The ends lost 1 base at V and 16 bases at J; junction bases unmatched: 7. The chain's CDR3 is CAWSEDRGTELHF. The CDR3 DNA reads TGTGCCTGGAGTGAGGACAGGGGGACAGAGCTCCACTTT.

The J gene is TRBJ2-7, the V gene TRBV28; D perhaps matches TRBD2 (5 bases). V gave up 7 bases and J gave up 3 bases, with 13 bases separating them. Germline V CDR1 and CDR2: MDHEN, SYDVKM. The CDR3 contains 13 residues. CDR3 region: CASTPGRGYEQYF. CDR3 in DNA: TGTGCCAGCACCCCGGGCCGGGGCTACGAGCAGTACTTC.

The chain carries TRBV30 and TRBJ1-4; D is undetermined. The germline V gene has CDR1 GTSNPN and CDR2 SVGIG (reference sequence). This CDR3 is built from 15 residues. V was clipped by 2 bases and J by 4 bases, with 14 bases between them. Written as DNA, the CDR3 is TGTGCCTGGAGTTCCGTCCGAGGTAGTAATGAAAAACTGTTTTTT. Its protein is CAWSSVRGSNEKLFF.

V and J are TRBV5-1 and TRBJ2-4; perhaps TRBD1 as D (6 bases). The CDR3 totals 15 residues. Germline V CDR1 and CDR2: SGHRS, YFSETQ. Trimming removed 0 bases from V and 2 bases from J, with 9 bases in between. The CDR3 DNA follows: TGCGCCAGCAGCTTGGGTCAGGGGACCAAAAACATTCAGTACTTC. Its translation: CASSLGQGTKNIQYF.

This clone was picked up one time. The chain carries TRBV14 and TRBJ2-4, with 10 nucleotides matching TRBD2. Losses at the gene ends were 4 bases for V and 6 bases for J; bases not matched to a gene: 3. The CDR3 covers 14 residues. Germline V CDR1 and CDR2: SGHDN, FVKESK. The CDR3 region is CASSPRLAGNIQYF. CDR3 in DNA: TGTGCCAGCAGCCCCCGACTAGCGGGAAACATTCAGTACTTC. The full variable domain, with the rest looked up from reference TRBV14 and TRBJ2-4, is EAGVTQFPSHSVIEKGQTVTLRCDPISGHDNLYWYRRVMGKEIKFLLHFVKESKQDESGMPNNRFLAERTGGTYSTLKVQPAELEDSGVYFCASSPRLAGNIQYFGAGTRLSVL.

As regards this clone: Additional DNA sequences in this sample encode the identical CDR3. The rearrangement joins TRBV5-1 to TRBJ2-7; TRBD1 matches at 10 bases. Looked up from germline, CDR1 is SGHRS and CDR2 is YFSETQ. J lost 3 bases, V lost 4 bases, and 4 bases had no gene match. The CDR3 spans 14 residues. The CDR3 coding sequence is TGCGCCAGCAGCCCAGGGACAGGGGACTACGAGCAGTACTTC. This translates into CASSPGTGDYEQYF.

This clone was seen a few times. This sequence joins TRBV11-2 and TRBJ1-2; TRBD1 might be the D (6 bases). Trimming took off 4 bases at V and 8 bases at J, with 20 bases between the two ends. This CDR3 has 15 residues. The germline gives CDR1 SGHAT, CDR2 FQNNGV. The CDR3 sequence is CASSSYGRDTQGYTF. CDR3 sequence (DNA): TGTGCCAGCAGCTCATACGGCCGGGACACTCAAGGCTACACCTTC.

The CDR3 here is CASSLSRGDYGYTF. The DNA of the CDR3 is TGTGCCAGCAGCTTGTCTCGGGGGGACTATGGCTACACCTTC. The rearrangement links TRBV5-4 to TRBJ1-2; a weak D match, TRBD1 (5 bases). With 1 base removed from V and 3 bases from J, the gap between germline ends came to 10 bases. This CDR3 has 14 residues. Germline CDR1 SGHNT, CDR2 YYREEE (reference sequence). The whole variable domain, remainder taken from reference TRBV5-4 and TRBJ1-2, is ETGVTQSPTHLIKTRGQQVTLRCSSQSGHNTVSWYQQALGQGPQFIFQYYREEENGRGNFPPRFSGLQFPNYSSELNVNALELDDSALYLCASSLSRGDYGYTFGSGTRLTVV.

The V and J genes are TRBV12-5 and TRBJ2-1, with D maybe TRBD2 (7 bases). The CDR3 has 14 amino acids. The germline V and J ends were trimmed by 0 bases and 7 bases, with 10 bases remaining between them. Germline CDR1 reads LGHNT; CDR2 reads FRNRAP. CDR3 loop: CASGLVRGANEQFF. The CDR3 bases are TGTGCTAGTGGTTTGGTACGGGGGGCAAATGAGCAGTTCTTC.

This sequence joins TRBV6-6 and TRBJ2-7, with a tentative D call TRBD2 (6 bases). Germline V gene sequence: CDR1 MNHNY, CDR2 SVGAGI (reference sequence). Deletions cut 2 bases from V and 2 bases from J, with 10 bases between. The CDR3 length is 14 residues. CDR3 sequence reads: CASSYGTLTYEQYF. CDR3 nucleotide sequence: TGTGCCAGCAGTTACGGGACTCTTACCTACGAGCAGTACTTC.

The gene calls are TRBV27 and TRBJ2-3; TRBD2 agrees at 12 bases. The CDR3 has 18 residues. From germline, CDR1 is MNHEY and CDR2 SMNVEV (reference sequence). V lost 2 bases to trimming and J lost 0 bases; unmatched junction nucleotides: 6. The CDR3 nucleotides are TGTGCCAGCAGTTTAAGGGCTAGCGGGAGGGCCAGCACAGATACGCAGTATTTT. This codes for CASSLRASGRASTDTQYF.

The CDR3 is CASSKQETSPLHF. Here the CDR3 DNA reads TGTGCCAGCAGCAAACAGGAGACTTCACCCCTCCACTTT. The J gene is TRBJ1-6, the V gene TRBV4-2; D possibly corresponds to TRBD1 (5 bases). The germline V and J ends were trimmed by 5 bases and 9 bases, with 11 bases remaining between them. Germline-derived CDR1 and CDR2 are LGHNA and YNFKEQ. This CDR3 contains 13 residues.

The V and J genes are TRBV9 and TRBJ2-1; 9 bases line up with TRBD1. J gave up 6 bases and V 1 base, and 8 bases lay outside the gene matches. CDR1 is SGDLS, CDR2 YYNGEE, per germline. This CDR3 is 16 amino acids long. The CDR3 here is CASSVLPQGAGNEQFF. DNA of the CDR3: TGTGCCAGCAGCGTACTCCCACAGGGGGCCGGCAATGAGCAGTTCTTC.